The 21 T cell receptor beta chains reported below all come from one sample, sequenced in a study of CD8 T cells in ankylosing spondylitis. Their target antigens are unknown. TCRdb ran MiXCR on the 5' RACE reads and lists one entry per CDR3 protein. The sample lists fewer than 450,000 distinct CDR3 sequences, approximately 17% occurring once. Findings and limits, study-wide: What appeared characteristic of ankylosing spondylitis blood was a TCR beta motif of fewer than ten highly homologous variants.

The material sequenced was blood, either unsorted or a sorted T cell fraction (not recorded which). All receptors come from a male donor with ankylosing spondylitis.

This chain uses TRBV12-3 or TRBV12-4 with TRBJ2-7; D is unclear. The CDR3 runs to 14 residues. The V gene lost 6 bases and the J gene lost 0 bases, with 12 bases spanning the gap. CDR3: CASRYGPSSYEQYF. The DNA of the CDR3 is TGTGCCAGCAGGTACGGACCCTCCTCCTACGAGCAGTACTTC.

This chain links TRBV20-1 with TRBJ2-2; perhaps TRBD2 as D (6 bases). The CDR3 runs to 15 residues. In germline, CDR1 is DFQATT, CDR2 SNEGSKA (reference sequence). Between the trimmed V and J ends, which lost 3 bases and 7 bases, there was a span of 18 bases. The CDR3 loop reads CSARSLAFDVGELFF. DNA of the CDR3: TGCAGTGCTAGGTCCCTAGCGTTTGACGTCGGGGAGCTGTTTTTT.

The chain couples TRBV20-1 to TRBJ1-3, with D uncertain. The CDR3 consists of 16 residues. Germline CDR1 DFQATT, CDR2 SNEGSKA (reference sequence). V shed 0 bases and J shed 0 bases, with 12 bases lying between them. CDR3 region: CSARETNGFSGNTIYF. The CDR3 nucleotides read TGCAGTGCTAGAGAGACCAATGGGTTCTCTGGAAACACCATATATTTT.

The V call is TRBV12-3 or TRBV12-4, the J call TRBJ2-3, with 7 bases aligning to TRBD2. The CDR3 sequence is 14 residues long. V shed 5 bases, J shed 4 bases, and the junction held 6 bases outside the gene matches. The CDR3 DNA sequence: TGTGCCAGCAGTACCAGCGGGGTCGCAGATACGCAGTATTTT. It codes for CASSTSGVADTQYF.

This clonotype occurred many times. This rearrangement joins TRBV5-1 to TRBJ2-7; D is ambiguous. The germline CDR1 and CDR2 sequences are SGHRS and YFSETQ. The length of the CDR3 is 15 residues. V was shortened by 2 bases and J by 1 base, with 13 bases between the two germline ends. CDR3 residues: CASSFFSDRSYEQYF. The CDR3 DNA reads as TGCGCCAGCAGCTTTTTTTCCGACCGGTCCTACGAGCAGTACTTC.

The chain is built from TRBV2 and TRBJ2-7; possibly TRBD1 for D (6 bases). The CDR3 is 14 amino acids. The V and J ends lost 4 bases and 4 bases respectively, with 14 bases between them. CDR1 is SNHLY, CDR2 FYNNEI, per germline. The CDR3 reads CASSAEQGGYEQYF. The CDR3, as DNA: TGTGCCAGCAGTGCCGAACAGGGTGGTTACGAGCAGTACTTC. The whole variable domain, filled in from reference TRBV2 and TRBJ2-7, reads EPEVTQTPSHQVTQMGQEVILRCVPISNHLYFYWYRQILGQKVEFLVSFYNNEISEKSEIFDDQFSVERPDGSNFTLKIRSTKLEDSAMYFCASSAEQGGYEQYFGPGTRLTVT.

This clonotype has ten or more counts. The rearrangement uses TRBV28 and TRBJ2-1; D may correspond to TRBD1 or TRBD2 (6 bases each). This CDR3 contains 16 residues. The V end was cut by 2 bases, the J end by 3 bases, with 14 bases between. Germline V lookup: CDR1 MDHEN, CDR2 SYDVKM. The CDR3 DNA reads TGTGCCAGCAGTTTAGAGGGGGGACGAGACTACAATGAGCAGTTCTTC. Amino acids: CASSLEGGRDYNEQFF.

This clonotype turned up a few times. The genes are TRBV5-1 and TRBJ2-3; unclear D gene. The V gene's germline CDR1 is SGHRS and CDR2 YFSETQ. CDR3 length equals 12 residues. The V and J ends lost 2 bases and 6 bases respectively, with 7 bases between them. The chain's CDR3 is CASSLKGDTQYF. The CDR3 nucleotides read TGCGCCAGCAGCTTAAAAGGGGATACGCAGTATTTT. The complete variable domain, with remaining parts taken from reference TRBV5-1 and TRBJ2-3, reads KAGVTQTPRYLIKTRGQQVTLSCSPISGHRSVSWYQQTPGQGLQFLFEYFSETQRNKGNFPGRFSGRQFSNSRSEMNVSTLELGDSALYLCASSLKGDTQYFGPGTRLTVL.

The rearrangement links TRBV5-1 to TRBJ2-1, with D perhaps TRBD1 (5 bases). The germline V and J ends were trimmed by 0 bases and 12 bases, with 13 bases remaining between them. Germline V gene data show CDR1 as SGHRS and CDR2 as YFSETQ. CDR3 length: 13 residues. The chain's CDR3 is CASSLGTLQGQFF. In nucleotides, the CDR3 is TGCGCCAGCAGCTTGGGGACCCTTCAGGGGCAGTTCTTC.

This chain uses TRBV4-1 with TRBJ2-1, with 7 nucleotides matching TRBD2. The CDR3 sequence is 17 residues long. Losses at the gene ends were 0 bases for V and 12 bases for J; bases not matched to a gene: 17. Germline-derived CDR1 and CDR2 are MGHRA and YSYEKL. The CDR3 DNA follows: TGCGCCAGCAGCCAAGATCCGGCTAGCGGCAGAAGGATAGGGCAGTTCTTC. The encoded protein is CASSQDPASGRRIGQFF.

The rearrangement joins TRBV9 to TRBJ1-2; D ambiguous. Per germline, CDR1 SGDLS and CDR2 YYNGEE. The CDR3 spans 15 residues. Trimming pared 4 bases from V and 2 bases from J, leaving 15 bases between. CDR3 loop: CASSTPSRGNYGYTF. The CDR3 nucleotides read TGTGCCAGCAGCACCCCTTCGAGAGGGAACTATGGCTACACCTTC.

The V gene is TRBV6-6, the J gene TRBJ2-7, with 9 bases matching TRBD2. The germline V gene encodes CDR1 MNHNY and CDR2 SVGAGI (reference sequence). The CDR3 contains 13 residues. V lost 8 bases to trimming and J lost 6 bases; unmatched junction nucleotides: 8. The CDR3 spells CASVGGGAIEQYF. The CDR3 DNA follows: TGTGCCAGCGTGGGCGGGGGGGCAATCGAGCAGTACTTC.

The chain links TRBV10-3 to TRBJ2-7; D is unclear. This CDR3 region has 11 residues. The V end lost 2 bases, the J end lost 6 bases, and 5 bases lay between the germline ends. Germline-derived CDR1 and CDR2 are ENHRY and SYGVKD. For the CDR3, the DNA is TGTGCCATCAGTGAGGGCCCCGAGCAGTACTTC. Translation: CAISEGPEQYF.

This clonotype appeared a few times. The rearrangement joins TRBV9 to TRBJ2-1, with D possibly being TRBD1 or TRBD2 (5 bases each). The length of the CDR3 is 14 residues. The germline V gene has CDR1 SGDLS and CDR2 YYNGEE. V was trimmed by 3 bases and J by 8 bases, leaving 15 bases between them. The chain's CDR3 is CASSAVIGEYEQFF. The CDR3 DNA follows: TGTGCCAGCAGCGCAGTAATAGGGGAGTATGAGCAGTTCTTC.

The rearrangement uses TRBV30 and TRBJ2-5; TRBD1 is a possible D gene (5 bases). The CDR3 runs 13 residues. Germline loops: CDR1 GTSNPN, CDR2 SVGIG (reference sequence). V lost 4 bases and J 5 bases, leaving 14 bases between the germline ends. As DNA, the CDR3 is TGTGCCTGGAACCAGGGTATGCGGGAGACCCAGTACTTC. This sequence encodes CAWNQGMRETQYF.

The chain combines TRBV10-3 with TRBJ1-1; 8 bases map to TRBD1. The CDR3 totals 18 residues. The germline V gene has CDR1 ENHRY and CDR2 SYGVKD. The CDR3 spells CATRGESPGGRPGTEAFF. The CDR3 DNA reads TGTGCTACCCGGGGAGAGTCCCCAGGGGGCCGCCCCGGCACTGAAGCTTTCTTT.

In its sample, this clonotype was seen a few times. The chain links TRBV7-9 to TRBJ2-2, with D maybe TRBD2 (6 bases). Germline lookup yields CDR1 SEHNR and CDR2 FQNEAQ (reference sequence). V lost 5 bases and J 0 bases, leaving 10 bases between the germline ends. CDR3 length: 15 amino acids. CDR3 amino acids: CASSPTSTNTGELFF. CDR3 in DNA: TGTGCCAGCAGCCCGACTAGTACGAACACCGGGGAGCTGTTTTTT.

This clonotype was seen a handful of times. CDR3 residues: CASSLGGQGYYEQYF. In DNA form, the CDR3 reads TGTGCCAGCAGCTTGGGGGGTCAGGGTTACTACGAGCAGTACTTC. The chain employs TRBV7-8 and TRBJ2-7; TRBD2 might be the D (6 bases). Germline lookup yields CDR1 SGHVS and CDR2 FQNEAQ. V was shortened by 3 bases and J by 3 bases, with 15 bases between the two germline ends. The CDR3 spans 15 residues.

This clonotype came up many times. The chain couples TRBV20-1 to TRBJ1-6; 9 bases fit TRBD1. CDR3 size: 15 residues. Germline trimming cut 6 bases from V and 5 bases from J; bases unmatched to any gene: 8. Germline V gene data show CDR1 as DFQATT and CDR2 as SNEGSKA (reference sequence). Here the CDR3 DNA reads TGCAGTGCACAGCCGGGACAGGGTAATAATTCACCCCTCCACTTT. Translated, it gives CSAQPGQGNNSPLHF.

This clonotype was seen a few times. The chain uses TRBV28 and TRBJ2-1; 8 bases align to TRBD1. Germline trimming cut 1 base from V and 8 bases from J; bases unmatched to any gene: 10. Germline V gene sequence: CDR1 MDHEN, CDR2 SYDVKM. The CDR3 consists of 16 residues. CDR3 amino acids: CASSLLGTGRLYEQFF. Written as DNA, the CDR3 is TGTGCCAGCAGTTTATTGGGGACAGGACGATTGTATGAGCAGTTCTTC.

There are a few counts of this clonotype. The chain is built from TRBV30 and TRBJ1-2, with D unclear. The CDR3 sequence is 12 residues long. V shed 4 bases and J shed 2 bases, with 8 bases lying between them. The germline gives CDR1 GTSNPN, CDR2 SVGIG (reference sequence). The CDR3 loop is CAWTRSNYGYTF. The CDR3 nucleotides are TGTGCCTGGACCAGGAGCAACTATGGCTACACCTTC.